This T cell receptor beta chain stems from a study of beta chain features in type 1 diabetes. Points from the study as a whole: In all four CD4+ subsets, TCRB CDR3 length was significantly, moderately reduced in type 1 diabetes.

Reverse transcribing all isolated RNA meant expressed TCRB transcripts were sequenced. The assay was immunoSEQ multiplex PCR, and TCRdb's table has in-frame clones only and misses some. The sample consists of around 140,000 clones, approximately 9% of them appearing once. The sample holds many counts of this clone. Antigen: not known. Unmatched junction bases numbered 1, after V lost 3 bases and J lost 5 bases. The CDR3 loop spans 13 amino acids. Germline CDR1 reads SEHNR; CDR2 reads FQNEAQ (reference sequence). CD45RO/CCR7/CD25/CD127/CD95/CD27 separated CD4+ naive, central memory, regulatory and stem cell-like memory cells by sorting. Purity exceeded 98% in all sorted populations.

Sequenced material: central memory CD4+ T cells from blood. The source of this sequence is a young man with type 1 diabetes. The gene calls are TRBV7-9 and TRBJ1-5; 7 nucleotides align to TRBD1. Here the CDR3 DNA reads TGTGCCAGCAGCTTTGGACAGGATCAGCCCCAGCATTTT. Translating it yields CASSFGQDQPQHF.